Following are 6 T cell receptor beta chains from one sample sequenced in a study of cytomegalovirus exposure and HLA in healthy donors. Libraries were prepared by immunoSEQ multiplex PCR; TCRdb keeps only in-frame clonotypes and omits some of them. The sample lists approximately 230,000 clones, roughly 90% occurring once. Sequences were obtained from PBMCs. The receptors stem from a man between 18 and 35 years old in good health and CMV-seropositive.

The chain employs TRBV30 and TRBJ2-2; D is possibly TRBD1 or TRBD2 (5 bases each). Germline assignment: CDR1 GTSNPN and CDR2 SVGIG (reference sequence). Trimming shortened V by 3 bases and J by 1 base, and 15 bases separated the two germline ends. The CDR3 is made up of 16 amino acids. The CDR3 sequence: CAWRRGGTKNTGELFF. The DNA of the CDR3 is TGTGCCTGGAGGAGGGGCGGCACAAAGAACACCGGGGAGCTGTTTTTT. Using reference TRBV30 and TRBJ2-2 for the parts outside the CDR3, the full variable domain is SQTIHQWPATLVQPVGSPLSLECTVEGTSNPNLYWYRQAAGRGLQLLFYSVGIGQISSEVPQNLSASRPQDRQFILSSKKLLLSDSGFYLCAWRRGGTKNTGELFFGEGSRLTVL.

The chain's CDR3 is CASSLGQVVTGELFF. The CDR3 nucleotides are TGCGCCAGCAGCTTGGGACAGGTGGTCACCGGGGAGCTGTTTTTT. This rearrangement joins TRBV5-1 to TRBJ2-2; a weak D match, TRBD1 (6 bases). From germline, CDR1 is SGHRS and CDR2 YFSETQ. The ends were cut back, 0 bases at V and 4 bases at J, with 10 bases in the middle. This CDR3 region has 15 residues.

The rearrangement links TRBV29-1 to TRBJ2-5; weak D call: TRBD1 (6 bases). The CDR3 totals 17 residues. The ends were cut back, 1 base at V and 0 bases at J, with 18 bases in the middle. From germline, CDR1 is SQVTM and CDR2 ANQGSEA. CDR3 coding DNA: TGCAGCGTTGAAGTGGGGGTGGGGGCCTGGTACCAAGAGACCCAGTACTTC. It is translated as CSVEVGVGAWYQETQYF.

The chain uses TRBV7-9 and TRBJ2-3; 12 bases agree with TRBD2. There are 16 residues in the CDR3. Trimming took 5 bases from V and 6 from J; bases not matched to a gene: 9. The germline V gene has CDR1 SEHNR and CDR2 FQNEAQ (reference sequence). CDR3: CASSAAETSGSDTQYF. The CDR3 region has the DNA TGTGCCAGCAGCGCTGCCGAGACTAGCGGGAGTGATACGCAGTATTTT.

This rearrangement joins TRBV19 to TRBJ2-2, with D possibly TRBD2 on 5 matching bases. This CDR3 has 15 residues. V gave up 1 base and J gave up 5 bases, with 11 bases separating them. Looked up from germline, CDR1 is LNHDA and CDR2 is SQIVND (reference sequence). CDR3 amino acids: CASSIGTRPTGELFF. CDR3 nucleotides: TGTGCCAGTAGTATAGGAACTAGGCCAACCGGGGAGCTGTTTTTT.

This clone appeared once. CDR3 nucleotide sequence: TGTGCCAGCAGCTTGGGTTGGTCCTCTGGGGCCAACGTCCTGACTTTC. The encoded protein is CASSLGWSSGANVLTF. V usage is TRBV5-4 and J usage is TRBJ2-6; D is unclear. This CDR3 region has 16 residues. V lost 0 bases to trimming and J lost 0 bases, with 7 bases between them. Per germline, CDR1 SGHNT and CDR2 YYREEE (reference sequence).